Listed here are 6 T cell receptor beta chains from one sample, sequenced in a study of Graves' ophthalmopathy and Graves' hyperthyroidism. Transcripts of RNA were the source for amplifying TCR beta CDR3 regions. The library came from an HTBI-primed first-round RT-PCR and a second-round multiplex PCR. A single record per CDR3 protein comes from TCRdb applying MiXCR to the multiplex PCR reads. The sample has about half a million distinct CDR3 sequences, approximately 15% seen once. Material: blood. Receptors originate from a woman aged 25 to 39 with Graves' ophthalmopathy.

Only a few counts were recorded for this clonotype. The chain carries TRBV6-1 and TRBJ1-5; tentatively, D is TRBD1 (6 bases). In germline, CDR1 is MNHNS, CDR2 SASEGT. V lost 1 base and J lost 4, with 14 bases in between. CDR3 length: 16 residues. CDR3 loop: CASSEGYDRPNQPQHF. DNA of the CDR3: TGTGCCAGCAGTGAAGGTTATGACAGGCCTAATCAGCCCCAGCATTTT.

This clonotype was seen many times. This chain uses TRBV28 with TRBJ1-2, with 7 bases aligning to TRBD1. From germline, CDR1 is MDHEN and CDR2 SYDVKM. This CDR3 spans 14 amino acids. V lost 2 bases, J lost 7 bases, and 7 bases stayed unmatched. CDR3 sequence (DNA): TGTGCCAGCAGTTTAGATCCAGGGGGAGGTGGCTACACCTTC. It specifies CASSLDPGGGGYTF.

Worth noting for this clonotype: This may be a read error: a much more frequent sequence differs by one nucleotide. The rearrangement links TRBV28 to TRBJ1-2; perhaps TRBD1 as D (5 bases). CDR1 is MDHEN and CDR2 is SYDVKM in the germline V gene. The CDR3 sequence is 14 residues long. This CDR3 reads CACSFPGRVYGYTF. In nucleotides, the CDR3 is TGTGCCTGCAGTTTCCCCGGCAGGGTGTATGGCTACACCTTC.

The V and J genes are TRBV6-1 and TRBJ2-5, with D possibly TRBD2 on 5 matching bases. The CDR3 totals 13 residues. Germline CDR1 MNHNS, CDR2 SASEGT. Trimming took off 2 bases at V and 9 bases at J, with 13 bases between the two ends. The CDR3 DNA reads as TGTGCCAGCAGTGAAAGCGATGCCGGGGCCCAGTACTTC. As protein: CASSESDAGAQYF.

At least ten counts were recorded for this clonotype. The chain links TRBV5-1 to TRBJ1-2; a weak D match, TRBD1 (6 bases). V lost 3 bases to trimming and J lost 4 bases, with 19 bases between them. From germline, CDR1 is SGHRS and CDR2 YFSETQ. The CDR3 has 16 amino acids. The CDR3 DNA follows: TGCGCCAGCAGCTCGTACCCGGACAGCATAAGCTATGGCTACACCTTC. Translating it yields CASSSYPDSISYGYTF.

In regard to this clonotype: One end of the junction fails to match germline, which may point to a read error. The gene calls are TRBV11-2 and TRBJ2-1; 7 bases are shared with TRBD1. Germline V gene lookup returns CDR1 SGHAT and CDR2 FQNNGV. The CDR3 contains 14 residues. As DNA, the CDR3 is TGTGCCCGCAGCTCGGGACAGTTCAACAATGAGAAGTTCTTC. Translation gives CARSSGQFNNEKFF.